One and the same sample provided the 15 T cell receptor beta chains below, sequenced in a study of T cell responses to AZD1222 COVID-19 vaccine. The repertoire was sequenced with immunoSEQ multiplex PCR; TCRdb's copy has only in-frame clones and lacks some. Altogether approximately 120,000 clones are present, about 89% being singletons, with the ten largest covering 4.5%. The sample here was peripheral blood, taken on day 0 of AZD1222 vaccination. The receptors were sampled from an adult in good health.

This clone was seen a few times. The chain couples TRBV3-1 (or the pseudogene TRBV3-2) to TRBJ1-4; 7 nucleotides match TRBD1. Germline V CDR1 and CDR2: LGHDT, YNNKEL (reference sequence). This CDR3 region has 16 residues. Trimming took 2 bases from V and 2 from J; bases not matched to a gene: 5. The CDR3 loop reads CASSQNRGWTNEKLFF. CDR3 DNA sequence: TGTGCCAGCAGCCAAAACAGGGGCTGGACTAATGAAAAACTGTTTTTT.

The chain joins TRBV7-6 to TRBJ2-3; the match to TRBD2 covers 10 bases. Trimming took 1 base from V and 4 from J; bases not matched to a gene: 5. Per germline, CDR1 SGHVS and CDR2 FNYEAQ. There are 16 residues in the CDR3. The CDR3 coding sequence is TGTGCCAGCAGCTTAGTGGTAGCGGGGGGTGCAGATACGCAGTATTTT. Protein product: CASSLVVAGGADTQYF.

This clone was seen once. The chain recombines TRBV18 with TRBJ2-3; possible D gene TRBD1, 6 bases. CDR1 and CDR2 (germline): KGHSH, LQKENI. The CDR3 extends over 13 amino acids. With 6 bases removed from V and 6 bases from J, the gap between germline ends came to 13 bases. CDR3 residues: CASSPTRGDTQYF. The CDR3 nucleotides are TGTGCCAGCTCCCCAACGAGGGGGGATACGCAGTATTTT.

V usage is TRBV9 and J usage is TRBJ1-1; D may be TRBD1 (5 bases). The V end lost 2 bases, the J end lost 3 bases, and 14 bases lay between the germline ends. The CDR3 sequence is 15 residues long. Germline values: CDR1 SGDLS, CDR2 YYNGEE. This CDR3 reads CASSVGGNVDTEAFF. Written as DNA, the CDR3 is TGTGCCAGCAGCGTCGGGGGTAATGTCGACACTGAAGCTTTCTTT.

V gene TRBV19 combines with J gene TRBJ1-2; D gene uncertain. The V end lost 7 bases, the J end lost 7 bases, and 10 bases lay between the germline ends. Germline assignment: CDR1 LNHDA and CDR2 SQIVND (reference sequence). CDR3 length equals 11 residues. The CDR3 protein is CASTSTSGYTF. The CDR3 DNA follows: TGTGCCAGTACCTCTACAAGTGGCTACACCTTC.

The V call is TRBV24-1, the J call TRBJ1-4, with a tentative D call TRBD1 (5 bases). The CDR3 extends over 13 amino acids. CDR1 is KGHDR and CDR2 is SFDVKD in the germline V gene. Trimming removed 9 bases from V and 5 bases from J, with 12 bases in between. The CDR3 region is CATSGTRNEKLFF. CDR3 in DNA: TGTGCCACCTCCGGGACCCGCAATGAAAAACTGTTTTTT.

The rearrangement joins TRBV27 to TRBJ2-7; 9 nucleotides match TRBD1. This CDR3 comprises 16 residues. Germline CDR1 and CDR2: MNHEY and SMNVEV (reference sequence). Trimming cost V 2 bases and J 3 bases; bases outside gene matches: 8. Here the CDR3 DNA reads TGTGCCAGCAGTTTACATGTGGGACAGGGAGGCTACGAGCAGTACTTC. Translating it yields CASSLHVGQGGYEQYF.

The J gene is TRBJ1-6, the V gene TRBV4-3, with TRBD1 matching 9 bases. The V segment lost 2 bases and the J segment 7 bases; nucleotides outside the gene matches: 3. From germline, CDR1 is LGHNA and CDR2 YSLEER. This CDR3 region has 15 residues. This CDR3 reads CASSQRGTGNSPLHF. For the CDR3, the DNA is TGCGCCAGCAGCCAAAGGGGGACAGGGAATTCACCCCTCCACTTT.

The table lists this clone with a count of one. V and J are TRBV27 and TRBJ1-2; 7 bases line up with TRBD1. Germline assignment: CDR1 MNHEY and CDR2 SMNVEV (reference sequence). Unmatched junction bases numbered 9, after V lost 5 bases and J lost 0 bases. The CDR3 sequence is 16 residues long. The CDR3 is CASSPSTGTTNYGYTF. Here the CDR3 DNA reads TGTGCCAGCAGTCCTTCGACAGGGACCACTAACTATGGCTACACCTTC.

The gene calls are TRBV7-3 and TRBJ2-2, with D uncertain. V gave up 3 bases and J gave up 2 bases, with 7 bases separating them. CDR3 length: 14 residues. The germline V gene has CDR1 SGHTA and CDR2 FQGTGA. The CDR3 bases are TGTGCCAGCAGCTTTACCAGTAACACCGGGGAGCTGTTTTTT. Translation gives CASSFTSNTGELFF. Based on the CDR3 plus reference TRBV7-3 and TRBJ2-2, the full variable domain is GAGVSQTPSNKVTEKGKYVELRCDPISGHTALYWYRQSLGQGPEFLIYFQGTGAADDSGLPNDRFFAVRPEGSVSTLKIQRTERGDSAVYLCASSFTSNTGELFFGEGSRLTVL.

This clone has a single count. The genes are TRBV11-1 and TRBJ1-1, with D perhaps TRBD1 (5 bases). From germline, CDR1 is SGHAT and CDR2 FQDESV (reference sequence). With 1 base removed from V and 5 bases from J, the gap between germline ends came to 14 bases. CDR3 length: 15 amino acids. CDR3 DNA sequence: TGTGCCAGCAGCTTAGACAGGAGCCGAACAACTGAAGCTTTCTTT. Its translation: CASSLDRSRTTEAFF.

CDR3 nucleotides: TGTGCCTACAAGGGACTGCCCTCGGAGGAGCAGTACTTC. Amino acid sequence: CAYKGLPSEEQYF. The chain uses TRBV10-3 and TRBJ2-7; D perhaps matches TRBD2 (6 bases). CDR1 and CDR2 from the germline V gene are ENHRY and SYGVKD. V was pared by 11 bases and J by 7 bases, with 21 bases between. The CDR3 has 13 residues.

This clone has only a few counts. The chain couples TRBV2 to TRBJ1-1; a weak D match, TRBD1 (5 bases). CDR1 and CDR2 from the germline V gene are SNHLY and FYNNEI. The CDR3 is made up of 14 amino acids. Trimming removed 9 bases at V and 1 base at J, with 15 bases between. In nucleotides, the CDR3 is TGTGCCAGTGGGCGGGACGGACCGAACACTGAAGCTTTCTTT. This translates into CASGRDGPNTEAFF.

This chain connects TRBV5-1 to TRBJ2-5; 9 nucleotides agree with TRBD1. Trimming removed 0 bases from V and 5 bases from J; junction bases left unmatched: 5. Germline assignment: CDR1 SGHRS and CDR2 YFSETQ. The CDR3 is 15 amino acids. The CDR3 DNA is TGCGCCAGCAGCTTGGGGACAGGGGATGTGGAGACCCAGTACTTC. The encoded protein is CASSLGTGDVETQYF.

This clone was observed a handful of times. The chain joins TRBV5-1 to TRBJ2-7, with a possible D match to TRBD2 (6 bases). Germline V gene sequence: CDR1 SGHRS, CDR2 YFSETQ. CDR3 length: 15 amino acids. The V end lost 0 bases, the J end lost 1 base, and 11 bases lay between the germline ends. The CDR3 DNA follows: TGCGCCAGCAGCTTGGGGGACTGGGTGTCCTACGAGCAGTACTTC. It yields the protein CASSLGDWVSYEQYF.